This T cell receptor (beta chain) emerged from a study of identical twins. Findings and caveats of the study: Twins shared beta out-of-frame sequences in excess, but this excess was weaker.

Using its own MiXCR run on the 5' RACE reads, TCRdb lists one record per CDR3 protein. The sample includes 1,800,000 or so distinct CDR3 sequences, about 32% of them seen just once. This CDR3 has 14 residues. V was pared by 7 bases and J by 6 bases, with 18 bases between. Germline V gene data show CDR1 as MNHEY and CDR2 as SVGEGT. This clonotype appeared a few times. Its antigen is unidentified. Sample: cord blood. This rearrangement joins TRBV6-2 or TRBV6-3 to TRBJ2-5; D is unresolved. This receptor was taken from a newborn girl in good health. In nucleotides, the CDR3 is TGTGCCAGCAATTTAGCCGGGCCCTGGAAGACCCAGTACTTC. Its translation: CASNLAGPWKTQYF.